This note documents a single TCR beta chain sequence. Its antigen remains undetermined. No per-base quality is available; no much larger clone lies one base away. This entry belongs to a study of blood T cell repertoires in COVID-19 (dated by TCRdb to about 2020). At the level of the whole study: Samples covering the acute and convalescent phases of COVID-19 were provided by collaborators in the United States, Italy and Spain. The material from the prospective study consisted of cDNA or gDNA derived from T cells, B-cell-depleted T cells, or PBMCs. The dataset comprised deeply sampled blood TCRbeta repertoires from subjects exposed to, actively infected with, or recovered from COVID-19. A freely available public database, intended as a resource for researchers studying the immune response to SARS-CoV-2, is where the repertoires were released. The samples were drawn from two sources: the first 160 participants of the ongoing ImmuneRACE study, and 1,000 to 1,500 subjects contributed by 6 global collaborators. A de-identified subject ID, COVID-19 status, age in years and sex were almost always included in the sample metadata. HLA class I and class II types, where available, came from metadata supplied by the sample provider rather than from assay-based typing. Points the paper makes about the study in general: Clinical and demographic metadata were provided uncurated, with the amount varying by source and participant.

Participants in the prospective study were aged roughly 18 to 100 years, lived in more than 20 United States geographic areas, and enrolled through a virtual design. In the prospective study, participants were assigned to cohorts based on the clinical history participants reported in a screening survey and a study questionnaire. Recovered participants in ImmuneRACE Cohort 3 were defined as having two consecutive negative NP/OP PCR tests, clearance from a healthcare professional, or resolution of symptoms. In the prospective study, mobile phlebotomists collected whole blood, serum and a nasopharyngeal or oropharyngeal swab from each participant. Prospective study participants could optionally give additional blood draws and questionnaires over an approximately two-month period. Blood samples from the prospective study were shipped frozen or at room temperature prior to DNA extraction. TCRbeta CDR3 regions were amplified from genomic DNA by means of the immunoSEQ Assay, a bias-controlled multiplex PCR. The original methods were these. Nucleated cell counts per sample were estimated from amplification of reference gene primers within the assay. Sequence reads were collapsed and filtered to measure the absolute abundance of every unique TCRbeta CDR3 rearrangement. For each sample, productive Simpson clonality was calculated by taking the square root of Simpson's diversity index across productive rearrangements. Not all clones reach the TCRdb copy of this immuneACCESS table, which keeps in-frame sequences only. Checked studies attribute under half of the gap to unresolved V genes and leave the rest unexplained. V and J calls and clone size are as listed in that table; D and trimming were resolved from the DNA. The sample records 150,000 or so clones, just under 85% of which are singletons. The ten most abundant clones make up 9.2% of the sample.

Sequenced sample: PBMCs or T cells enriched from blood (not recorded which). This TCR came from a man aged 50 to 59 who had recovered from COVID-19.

In nucleotide form, the sequence is TGTGCCAGCAGCAGAAACCGGGGGGTGAACACTGAAGCTTTCTTT. This is translated as CASSRNRGVNTEAFF. The sequence links TRBV7-9 to TRBJ1-1; TRBD1 is a possible D gene, resting on 5 matching bases. Trimming at the junction amounts to 5 bases on V and 0 bases on J, and the germline ends lie 13 bases apart. Counted from cysteine to phenylalanine, this CDR3 has 15 amino acids. Just the 45-base CDR3 DNA is kept, in frame starting at base 1. The CDR1 and CDR2 encoded by the germline V gene (reference sequence) are SEHNR and FQNEAQ.